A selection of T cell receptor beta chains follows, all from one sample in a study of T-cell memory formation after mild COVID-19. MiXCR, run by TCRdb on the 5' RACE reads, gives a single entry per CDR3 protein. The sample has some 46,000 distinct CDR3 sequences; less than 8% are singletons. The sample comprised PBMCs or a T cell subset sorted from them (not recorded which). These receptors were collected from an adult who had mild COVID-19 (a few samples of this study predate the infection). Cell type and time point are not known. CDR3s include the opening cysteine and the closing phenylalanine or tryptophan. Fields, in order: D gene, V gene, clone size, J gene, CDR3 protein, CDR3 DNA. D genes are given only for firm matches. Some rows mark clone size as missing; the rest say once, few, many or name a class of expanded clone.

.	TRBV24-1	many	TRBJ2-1	CATSLGASYNEQFF	TGTGCCACCAGTTTGGGCGCGTCCTACAATGAGCAGTTCTTC
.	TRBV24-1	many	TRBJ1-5	CATSEGSNQPQHF	TGTGCCACCAGTGAAGGAAGCAATCAGCCCCAGCATTTT
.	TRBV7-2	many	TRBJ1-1	CASSPSGSLNTEAFF	TGTGCCAGCAGCCCGTCAGGGTCCTTGAACACTGAAGCTTTCTTT
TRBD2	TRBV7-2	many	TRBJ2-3	CASRLAGGKADTQYF	TGTGCCAGCCGGCTAGCGGGAGGGAAAGCAGATACGCAGTATTTT
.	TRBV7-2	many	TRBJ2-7	CASRLLSGAFYEQYF	TGTGCCAGCCGGCTTCTGAGCGGAGCCTTCTACGAGCAGTACTTC
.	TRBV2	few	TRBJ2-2	CASTGTPNTGELFF	TGTGCCAGCACCGGGACACCGAACACCGGGGAGCTGTTTTTT
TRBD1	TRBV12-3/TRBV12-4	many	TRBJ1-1	CASSTGVLNTEAFF	TGTGCCAGCAGTACAGGGGTTCTGAACACTGAAGCTTTCTTT
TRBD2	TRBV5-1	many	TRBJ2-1	CASSARGLARSSYNEQFF	TGCGCCAGCAGCGCCCGGGGACTAGCGCGCAGCTCCTACAATGAGCAGTTCTTC
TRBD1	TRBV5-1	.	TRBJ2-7	CASSPWDREMYEQYF	TGCGCCAGCAGCCCGTGGGACAGGGAAATGTACGAGCAGTACTTC
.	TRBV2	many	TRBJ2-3	CASSAGTHSTDTQYF	TGTGCCAGCAGTGCGGGGACCCATAGCACAGATACGCAGTATTTT
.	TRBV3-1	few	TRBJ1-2	CASSQTENYGYTF	TGTGCCAGCAGCCAAACAGAGAACTATGGCTACACCTTC
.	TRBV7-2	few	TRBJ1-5	CASSLTISSNQPQHF	TGTGCCAGCAGCTTGACGATATCTAGCAATCAGCCCCAGCATTTT
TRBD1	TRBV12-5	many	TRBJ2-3	CASGLRTGATDTQYF	TGTGCTAGTGGTTTGCGGACAGGGGCCACAGATACGCAGTATTTT
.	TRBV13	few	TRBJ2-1	CASSPPLLGYEQFF	TGTGCCAGCAGCCCTCCCCTCCTAGGGTATGAGCAGTTCTTC
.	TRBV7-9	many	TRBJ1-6	CASSLVDIGGSPLHF	TGTGCCAGCAGCTTAGTGGACATCGGCGGTTCACCCCTCCACTTT
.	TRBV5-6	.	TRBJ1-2	CASSLKGTESYGYTF	TGTGCCAGCAGCTTGAAGGGGACGGAGAGCTATGGCTACACCTTC
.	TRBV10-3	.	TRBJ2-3	CAISVRGGAADTQYF	TGTGCCATCAGTGTTCGTGGGGGGGCAGCAGATACGCAGTATTTT
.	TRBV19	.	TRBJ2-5	CASSVGETQYF	TGTGCCAGTAGCGTGGGCGAGACCCAGTACTTC
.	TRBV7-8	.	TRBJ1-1	CASSLERNTEAFF	TGTGCCAGCAGCTTAGAACGGAACACTGAAGCTTTCTTT
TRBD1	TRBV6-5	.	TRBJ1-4	CASSSGQGGEKLFF	TGTGCCAGCAGTTCAGGACAGGGTGGGGAAAAACTGTTTTTT
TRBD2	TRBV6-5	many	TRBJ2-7	CASSGLAGSHEQYF	TGTGCCAGCAGCGGACTAGCGGGATCCCACGAGCAGTACTTC
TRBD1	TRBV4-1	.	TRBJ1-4	CASSPGDRGRTNEKLFF	TGCGCCAGCAGCCCCGGGGACAGGGGGAGGACTAATGAAAAACTGTTTTTT
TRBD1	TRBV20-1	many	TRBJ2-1	CSASNRGRHDNEQFF	TGCAGTGCTAGCAACAGGGGGAGGCACGACAATGAGCAGTTCTTC
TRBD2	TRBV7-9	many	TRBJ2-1	CASSFRIIAGDSEQFF	TGTGCCAGCAGCTTTCGGATCATAGCGGGTGACAGTGAGCAGTTCTTC
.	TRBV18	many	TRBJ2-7	CASSRSTVPYEQYF	TGTGCCAGCTCACGAAGCACAGTTCCCTACGAGCAGTACTTC
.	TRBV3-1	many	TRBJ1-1	CASSQGVSGVAEAFF	TGTGCCAGCAGCCAAGGAGTATCAGGGGTTGCTGAAGCTTTCTTT
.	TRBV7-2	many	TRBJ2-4	CASSERFGLNIQYF	TGTGCCAGCAGCGAGCGGTTCGGGCTAAACATTCAGTACTTC
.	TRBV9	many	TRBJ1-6	CASSVAVGSYNSPLHF	TGTGCCAGCAGCGTAGCCGTAGGCTCCTATAATTCACCCCTCCACTTT
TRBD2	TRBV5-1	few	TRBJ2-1	CASSGTASGGNEQFF	TGCGCCAGCAGCGGGACGGCTTCGGGAGGCAATGAGCAGTTCTTC
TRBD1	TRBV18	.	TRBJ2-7	CASSPGQGIGEQYF	TGTGCCAGCTCACCCGGACAGGGTATCGGCGAGCAGTACTTC
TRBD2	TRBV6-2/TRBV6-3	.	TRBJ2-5	CASSPAPGLAGGLGSQLKTQYF	TGTGCCAGCAGCCCCGCCCCGGGACTAGCGGGGGGGCTTGGATCCCAACTGAAGACCCAGTACTTC
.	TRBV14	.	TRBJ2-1	CASSRNSGSYNEQFF	TGTGCCAGCAGCCGCAACAGCGGGTCCTACAATGAGCAGTTCTTC
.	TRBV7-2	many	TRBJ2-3	CASSLAGTTDTQYF	TGTGCCAGCAGCTTAGCGGGGACCACAGATACGCAGTATTTT
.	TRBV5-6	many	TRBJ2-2	CASSPFGRTGELFF	TGTGCCAGCAGCCCCTTTGGGAGGACCGGGGAGCTGTTTTTT
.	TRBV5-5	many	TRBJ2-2	CASSHRLNTGELFF	TGTGCCAGCAGCCACCGCCTTAACACCGGGGAGCTGTTTTTT